This entry describes one T cell receptor (beta chain). This CDR3 has 15 amino acids. The V gene's germline CDR1 is SGHNT and CDR2 YYREEE (reference sequence). V was shortened by 0 bases and J by 2 bases, with 9 bases between the two germline ends. This record belongs to a study of OX40 agonist ivuxolimab in advanced cancers. As for the study in general: The dose-escalation cohort was around 83% male, with a mean age of around 60 years, ranging about 20 to 79.

This table comes from immunoSEQ multiplex PCR, and its TCRdb copy is limited to in-frame clones, with some not included. The table lists 77,000 or so clones, about 92% of them singletons, with 1.5% to 2% in the top ten. Sample: CD4+ or CD8+ T cells sorted from blood, taken in a trial of the OX40 agonist ivuxolimab. This sequence was found in an adult with an advanced solid tumor such as melanoma, head and neck, liver or kidney cancer. The chain joins TRBV5-4 to TRBJ2-1; D call uncertain. The CDR3 region is CASSLDSGPYNEQFF. The CDR3 DNA follows: TGTGCCAGCAGCTTGGACAGTGGCCCCTACAATGAGCAGTTCTTC.